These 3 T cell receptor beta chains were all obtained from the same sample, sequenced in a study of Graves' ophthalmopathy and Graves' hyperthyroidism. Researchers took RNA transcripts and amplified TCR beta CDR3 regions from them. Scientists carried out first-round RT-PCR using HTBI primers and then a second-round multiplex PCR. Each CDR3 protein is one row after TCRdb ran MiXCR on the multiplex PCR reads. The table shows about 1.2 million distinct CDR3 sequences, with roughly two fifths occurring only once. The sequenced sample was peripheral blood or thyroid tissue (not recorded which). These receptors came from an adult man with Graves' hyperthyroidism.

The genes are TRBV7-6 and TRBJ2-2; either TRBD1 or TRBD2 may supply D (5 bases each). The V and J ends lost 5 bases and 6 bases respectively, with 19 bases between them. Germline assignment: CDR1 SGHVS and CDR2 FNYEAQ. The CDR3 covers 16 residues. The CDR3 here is CASSTPGTRLPGELFF. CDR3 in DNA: TGTGCCAGCAGCACACCAGGGACCCGGCTCCCCGGGGAGCTGTTTTTT.

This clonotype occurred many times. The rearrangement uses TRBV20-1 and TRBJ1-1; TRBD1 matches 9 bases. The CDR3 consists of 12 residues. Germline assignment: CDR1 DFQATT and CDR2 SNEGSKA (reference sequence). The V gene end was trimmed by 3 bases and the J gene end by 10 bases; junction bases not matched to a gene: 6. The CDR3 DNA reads TGCAGTGCTAGTTTACAGGGGGCCGGAGCTTTCTTT. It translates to CSASLQGAGAFF.

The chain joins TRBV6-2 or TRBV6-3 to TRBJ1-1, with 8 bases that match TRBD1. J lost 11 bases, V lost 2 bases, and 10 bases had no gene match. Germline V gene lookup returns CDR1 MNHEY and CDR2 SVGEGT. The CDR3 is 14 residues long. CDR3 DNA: TGTGCCAGCAGTTACCCCCCCAGGGGGCGCAGGGCTTTCTTT. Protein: CASSYPPRGRRAFF.